This TCR beta chain came from a study of control samples from healthy donors and cancer patients (dated by TCRdb to the early 2020s). As for this clone: Its binding antigen is unknown. No clone much larger than this one lies a single base away; base qualities are absent.

Library preparation employed the immunoSEQ multiplex PCR assay. The source is immuneACCESS, and TCRdb retained only in-frame sequences with V and J called. Part of the clones is not carried over; for the studies checked, unresolved V genes explain less than half of this, and the remainder is unexplained. This sample is represented by more than 75,000 clones; approximately 84% of them were singletons. Of the sample, 38% is held by the ten largest clones. The CDR3 runs 15 residues from the cysteine to the phenylalanine. CDR3 DNA is the only sequence kept; it has 45 bases, read in frame from the first base. Trimming accounts for 11 bases at V and 5 bases at J, while the number of junction bases matched to no gene is 8. CDR1 and CDR2, looked up from the germline V gene, are ENHRY and SYGVKD.

The source of this sequence is a man between 70 and 80 years old with lung cancer. Specimen: PBMCs. The chain is encoded by TRBV10-3 joined to TRBJ2-3; 15 central nucleotides agree with TRBD2. The CDR3 protein: CALRTSGGAEDTQYF. The bases read TGTGCCTTAAGGACTAGCGGGGGGGCTGAAGATACGCAGTATTTT.